The clone carrying this T cell receptor (beta chain) was found many times. This entry belongs to a study of T cells in Graves' hyperthyroidism and ophthalmopathy. If no ophthalmopathy progression occurred within 18 months, Graves' hyperthyroidism was stable. Template material for amplifying TCR beta CDR3 regions consisted of RNA transcripts. The primer set for the first-round RT-PCR of the TCR CDR3 was HTBI. Via MiXCR, TCRdb re-called the multiplex PCR reads, giving one row per CDR3 protein. The profile shows about 400,000 distinct CDR3 sequences, approximately 15% of them singletons. Germline lookup yields CDR1 SGHAT and CDR2 FQNNGV. The CDR3 is made up of 15 amino acids. The J segment lost 4 bases and the V segment lost 5 bases, leaving 9 bases of the junction unmatched.

Sequenced material: blood. The receptor was isolated from a woman in her twenties or thirties with Graves' hyperthyroidism. The chain uses TRBV11-2 and TRBJ2-7; TRBD1 agrees at 9 bases. The CDR3 protein is CASSLTTGGNYEQYF. CDR3 bases: TGTGCCAGCAGCCTAACGACAGGGGGTAATTACGAGCAGTACTTC.